These T cell receptor beta chains were read from a single sample in a study. TCRdb independently ran MiXCR on the reads; one entry per CDR3 protein. The data hold about 15,000 distinct CDR3 sequences, with about 35% observed a single time. The specimen was blood. The source is a human donor. CDR3s include the opening cysteine and the closing phenylalanine or tryptophan. A D gene is named only where the DNA matches it firmly. Not every row has a clone size; where given, it reads once, few, many or a size class.

clone_size: many
j_call: TRBJ1-1
d_call: .
v_call: TRBV28
cdr3_nt: TGTGCCACCTCAGACCCCGCGACGGAGGACACTGAAGCTTTCTTT
cdr3_aa: CATSDPATEDTEAFF

clone_size: medium-sized
j_call: TRBJ2-7
d_call: .
v_call: TRBV4-2
cdr3_nt: TGTGCCAGCAGCCAAGATTCAGGCCTAGTCTACGAGCAGTACTTC
cdr3_aa: CASSQDSGLVYEQYF

clone_size: .
j_call: TRBJ2-1
d_call: .
v_call: TRBV4-2
cdr3_nt: TGTGCCAGCAGCCAAGAGGGGGCTGGGGGCAACGAGCAGTTCTTC
cdr3_aa: CASSQEGAGGNEQFF

clone_size: .
j_call: TRBJ2-2
d_call: TRBD2
v_call: TRBV14
cdr3_nt: TGTGCCAGCAGCCAGGCCCCGCGGCGGGAGGATTACAATGAGCTGTTTTTT
cdr3_aa: CASSQAPRREDYNELFF

clone_size: medium-sized
j_call: TRBJ1-1
d_call: .
v_call: TRBV20-1
cdr3_nt: TGCAGTGCTTTCCCCACAGGAGGACTGACCACTGAAGCTTTCTTT
cdr3_aa: CSAFPTGGLTTEAFF

clone_size: .
j_call: TRBJ1-2
d_call: .
v_call: TRBV4-2
cdr3_nt: TGTGCCAGCAGCCAGGGGCAGGATGGCTACACCTTC
cdr3_aa: CASSQGQDGYTF

clone_size: medium-sized
j_call: TRBJ1-5
d_call: .
v_call: TRBV4-2
cdr3_nt: TGTGCCAGCAGCCAGGAGATAGATCAGCCCCAGCATTTT
cdr3_aa: CASSQEIDQPQHF

clone_size: many
j_call: TRBJ1-1
d_call: .
v_call: TRBV18
cdr3_nt: TGTGCCAGCTCACCCGCGCAGGGCAGGACTGAAGCTTTCTTT
cdr3_aa: CASSPAQGRTEAFF

clone_size: .
j_call: TRBJ1-1
d_call: .
v_call: TRBV29-1
cdr3_nt: TGCAGCGTTGAACATACGGACGCTTTCTTT
cdr3_aa: CSVEHTDAFF

clone_size: .
j_call: TRBJ2-1
d_call: .
v_call: TRBV7-2
cdr3_nt: TGTGCCAGCAGTAGAAGGGATGAGCAGTTCTTC
cdr3_aa: CASSRRDEQFF

clone_size: .
j_call: TRBJ1-1
d_call: .
v_call: TRBV29-1
cdr3_nt: TGCAGCGTTGGCGACAGCCCGGAAGCTTTCTTT
cdr3_aa: CSVGDSPEAFF

clone_size: many
j_call: TRBJ1-1
d_call: .
v_call: TRBV29-1
cdr3_nt: TGCAGCGGCTCCTCGAGGAACACTGAAGCTTTCTTT
cdr3_aa: CSGSSRNTEAFF

clone_size: .
j_call: TRBJ2-1
d_call: TRBD2
v_call: TRBV20-1
cdr3_nt: TGCAGTGCTAGAGATTCCCGGGAGGCATCCTACAATGAGCAGTTCTTC
cdr3_aa: CSARDSREASYNEQFF

clone_size: .
j_call: TRBJ2-7
d_call: .
v_call: TRBV20-1
cdr3_nt: TGCAGTTCGATAAGCGGCATGGAGGGTACCTACGAGCAGTACTTC
cdr3_aa: CSSISGMEGTYEQYF

clone_size: many
j_call: TRBJ2-1
d_call: TRBD2
v_call: TRBV4-3
cdr3_nt: TGCGCCAGCAGCCAAGAAACCCCCACTAGCGGGAGAGGTGATGAGCAGTTCTTC
cdr3_aa: CASSQETPTSGRGDEQFF

clone_size: few
j_call: TRBJ1-5
d_call: .
v_call: TRBV4-3
cdr3_nt: TGCGCCAGCGGACCCAACATCCTCCTCAATCAGCCCCAGCATTTT
cdr3_aa: CASGPNILLNQPQHF